These 19 T cell receptor beta chains share one sample of origin, sequenced in a study of blood T cell repertoires in COVID-19. The method was immunoSEQ multiplex PCR; TCRdb's version includes in-frame clones alone and lacks a portion of them. In the table there are approximately 77,000 clones, about 91% of which are singletons. Sequencing was done on a sample of peripheral blood. These receptors were taken from a woman aged 80 or older with acute or convalescent COVID-19.

The chain combines TRBV19 with TRBJ2-2, with D unresolved. Germline V gene data show CDR1 as LNHDA and CDR2 as SQIVND (reference sequence). This CDR3 contains 14 residues. Trimming cost V 4 bases and J 2 bases, with 8 bases left between them. The CDR3 DNA reads as TGTGCCAGTAGTAGTCGGGTCAACACCGGGGAGCTGTTTTTT. Its protein is CASSSRVNTGELFF.

The chain combines TRBV5-6 with TRBJ2-7; 9 bases align to TRBD1. Germline values: CDR1 SGHDT, CDR2 YYEEEE. The CDR3 sequence is 15 residues long. The V and J ends lost 1 base and 3 bases, in that order; junction bases with no gene match: 5. CDR3 sequence: CASSLLGTGFYEQYF. CDR3 nucleotides: TGTGCCAGCAGCTTGTTGGGGACAGGGTTCTACGAGCAGTACTTC.

The chain couples TRBV30 to TRBJ2-7; 7 nucleotides line up with TRBD2. With V trimmed by 8 bases and J by 2 bases, 9 bases remained unmatched. The CDR3 runs 13 residues. Germline lookup yields CDR1 GTSNPN and CDR2 SVGIG (reference sequence). CDR3 amino acids: CAGTGGRAYEQYF. The DNA for the CDR3 is TGTGCCGGGACTGGAGGGAGGGCCTACGAGCAGTACTTC. Full variable domain (rest looked up from reference TRBV30 and TRBJ2-7): SQTIHQWPATLVQPVGSPLSLECTVEGTSNPNLYWYRQAAGRGLQLLFYSVGIGQISSEVPQNLSASRPQDRQFILSSKKLLLSDSGFYLCAGTGGRAYEQYFGPGTRLTVT.

The chain joins TRBV7-9 to TRBJ1-1; D gene uncertain. V was pared by 3 bases and J by 6 bases, with 11 bases between. Germline CDR1 SEHNR, CDR2 FQNEAQ (reference sequence). This CDR3 contains 13 residues. The CDR3 sequence is CASSFTAGAEAFF. Here the CDR3 DNA reads TGTGCCAGCAGCTTTACAGCCGGCGCTGAAGCTTTCTTT.

The rearrangement joins TRBV19 to TRBJ2-1; TRBD2 aligns across 8 bases. CDR3 length: 17 amino acids. With V trimmed by 2 bases and J by 8 bases, 14 bases remained unmatched. From germline, CDR1 is LNHDA and CDR2 SQIVND (reference sequence). The CDR3 is CASSIRGFSGTRHEQFF. The CDR3 DNA is TGTGCCAGTAGTATAAGGGGATTTAGCGGGACGAGGCATGAGCAGTTCTTC. The complete variable domain, with remaining parts taken from reference TRBV19 and TRBJ2-1, reads DGGITQSPKYLFRKEGQNVTLSCEQNLNHDAMYWYRQDPGQGLRLIYYSQIVNDFQKGDIAEGYSVSREKKESFPLTVTSAQKNPTAFYLCASSIRGFSGTRHEQFFGPGTRLTVL.

This chain joins TRBV15 and TRBJ2-1, with 11 bases identical to TRBD1. V was clipped by 0 bases and J by 10 bases; unmatched bases: 11. The CDR3 is made up of 17 amino acids. The germline CDR1 and CDR2 sequences are LNHNV and YYDKDF (reference sequence). The CDR3 DNA is TGTGCCACCAGCAGAGACGGGGGGACAGGGGGGGCGAAGGAGCAGTTCTTC. Translated, it gives CATSRDGGTGGAKEQFF. Combining the CDR3 with reference TRBV15 and TRBJ2-1 gives the whole variable domain DAMVIQNPRYQVTQFGKPVTLSCSQTLNHNVMYWYQQKSSQAPKLLFHYYDKDFNNEADTPDNFQSRRPNTSFCFLDIRSPGLGDTAMYLCATSRDGGTGGAKEQFFGPGTRLTVL.

The chain employs TRBV6-5 and TRBJ2-7; 8 bases fit TRBD1. Trimming removed 7 bases from V and 5 bases from J; junction bases left unmatched: 10. The germline gives CDR1 MNHEY, CDR2 SVGAGI. The CDR3 is 14 residues long. As DNA, the CDR3 is TGTGCCAGCAAAGCCCGGGACAGGTATAACGAGCAGTACTTC. It encodes CASKARDRYNEQYF.

This chain links TRBV3-1 (or the pseudogene TRBV3-2) with TRBJ2-3; 10 nucleotides match TRBD2. Germline values: CDR1 LGHDT, CDR2 YNNKEL (reference sequence). This CDR3 region has 20 residues. V was pared by 0 bases and J by 4 bases, with 16 bases of the junction left unmatched. The CDR3 DNA sequence: TGTGCCAGCAGCCAAGATCGCCCTAGCGGGAGAGGGGGCGTCCCAGATACGCAGTATTTT. Translating gives CASSQDRPSGRGGVPDTQYF.

The chain employs TRBV5-1 and TRBJ2-1; 7 positions match TRBD2. CDR1 and CDR2 from the germline V gene are SGHRS and YFSETQ. V trimming: 0 bases; J trimming: 4 bases; junction bases outside the gene matches: 7. CDR3 length equals 16 residues. The DNA of the CDR3 is TGCGCCAGCAGCTTGGCTGGGGGGGGGAAGTACAATGAGCAGTTCTTC. Protein: CASSLAGGGKYNEQFF. The complete variable domain, with remaining parts taken from reference TRBV5-1 and TRBJ2-1, reads KAGVTQTPRYLIKTRGQQVTLSCSPISGHRSVSWYQQTPGQGLQFLFEYFSETQRNKGNFPGRFSGRQFSNSRSEMNVSTLELGDSALYLCASSLAGGGKYNEQFFGPGTRLTVL.

This clone was detected only a few times. The chain is built from TRBV5-5 and TRBJ2-4, with TRBD1 identical over 7 bases. Germline CDR1 and CDR2: SGHKS and YYEKEE (reference sequence). CDR3 length: 16 residues. V was clipped by 0 bases and J by 8 bases; unmatched bases: 11. CDR3 loop: CASSLEAWGQGDIQYF. The CDR3 DNA reads TGTGCCAGCAGCTTGGAGGCTTGGGGCCAGGGGGACATTCAGTACTTC.

The chain is built from TRBV18 and TRBJ2-5, with unresolved D. Between the trimmed V and J ends, which lost 5 bases and 7 bases, there was a span of 11 bases. The germline V gene has CDR1 KGHSH and CDR2 LQKENI. CDR3 length equals 12 residues. The DNA for the CDR3 is TGTGCCAGCTCATCCGACTCCGCGACCCAGTACTTC. Residues: CASSSDSATQYF. Using reference TRBV18 and TRBJ2-5 for the parts outside the CDR3, the full variable domain is NAGVMQNPRHLVRRRGQEARLRCSPMKGHSHVYWYRQLPEEGLKFMVYLQKENIIDESGMPKERFSAEFPKEGPSILRIQQVVRGDSAAYFCASSSDSATQYFGPGTRLLVL.

With respect to this clone: Other DNA variants within this sample encode the same CDR3. The chain carries TRBV30 and TRBJ1-1; no clear D gene. The germline gives CDR1 GTSNPN, CDR2 SVGIG (reference sequence). The length of the CDR3 is 12 residues. V shed 2 bases and J shed 1 base, with 5 bases lying between them. The CDR3 loop is CAWSRENTEAFF. Written as DNA, the CDR3 is TGTGCCTGGAGTCGGGAGAACACTGAAGCTTTCTTT. Filled out from reference TRBV30 and TRBJ1-1, the complete variable domain reads SQTIHQWPATLVQPVGSPLSLECTVEGTSNPNLYWYRQAAGRGLQLLFYSVGIGQISSEVPQNLSASRPQDRQFILSSKKLLLSDSGFYLCAWSRENTEAFFGQGTRLTVV.

The chain is built from TRBV7-8 and TRBJ2-4; D is unclear. Germline CDR1 and CDR2: SGHVS and FQNEAQ. CDR3 length: 11 residues. V was clipped by 4 bases and J by 4 bases, with 2 bases between them. CDR3: CASSSKNIQYF. CDR3 DNA sequence: TGTGCCAGCAGCTCAAAAAACATTCAGTACTTC.

V is TRBV9 and J is TRBJ1-6; TRBD1 matches at 8 bases. Trimming removed 0 bases from V and 9 bases from J; junction bases left unmatched: 8. The CDR3 is made up of 16 amino acids. CDR1 SGDLS and CDR2 YYNGEE come from the germline V gene. This CDR3 is CASSVGQGNLGSPLHF. DNA for the CDR3: TGTGCCAGCAGCGTAGGACAGGGGAATTTAGGTTCACCCCTCCACTTT. The full variable domain, rest sourced from reference TRBV9 and TRBJ1-6, is DSGVTQTPKHLITATGQRVTLRCSPRSGDLSVYWYQQSLDQGLQFLIQYYNGEERAKGNILERFSAQQFPDLHSELNLSSLELGDSALYFCASSVGQGNLGSPLHFGNGTRLTVT.

CDR3 amino acids: CASSIEGGGRETQYF. In DNA form, the CDR3 reads TGTGCCAGTAGTATAGAAGGCGGAGGGCGAGAGACCCAGTACTTC. The chain couples TRBV19 to TRBJ2-5, with a possible D match to TRBD2 (6 bases). The CDR3 covers 15 residues. V was cut by 0 bases and J by 4 bases, with 12 bases left in between. Germline V lookup: CDR1 LNHDA, CDR2 SQIVND (reference sequence).

This rearrangement joins TRBV11-3 to TRBJ2-2; 9 bases fit TRBD1. CDR3 length: 16 amino acids. Germline V gives CDR1 SGHNT, CDR2 YENEEA. Trimming cost V 5 bases and J 1 base; bases outside gene matches: 5. As DNA, the CDR3 is TGTGCCAGCAGCCAAAGGACAGGGGAGAACACCGGGGAGCTGTTTTTT. Its protein product is CASSQRTGENTGELFF. Based on the CDR3 plus reference TRBV11-3 and TRBJ2-2, the full variable domain is EAGVVQSPRYKIIEKKQPVAFWCNPISGHNTLYWYLQNLGQGPELLIRYENEEAVDDSQLPKDRFSAERLKGVDSTLKIQPAELGDSAVYLCASSQRTGENTGELFFGEGSRLTVL.

This chain uses TRBV27 with TRBJ1-5, with 8 bases aligning to TRBD1. The CDR3 length is 14 residues. Trimming cost V 5 bases and J 6 bases; bases outside gene matches: 6. Germline assignment: CDR1 MNHEY and CDR2 SMNVEV (reference sequence). This CDR3 reads CASSPDRGGQPQHF. The CDR3 bases are TGTGCCAGCAGTCCAGACAGGGGAGGTCAGCCCCAGCATTTT.

This chain uses TRBV9 with TRBJ1-1; 9 nucleotides agree with TRBD1. V shed 4 bases, J shed 4 bases, and the junction held 5 bases outside the gene matches. The germline V gene has CDR1 SGDLS and CDR2 YYNGEE. The CDR3 is made up of 14 amino acids. The CDR3 coding sequence is TGTGCCAGCAGCTCGGAGACAGGGGGCACTGAAGCTTTCTTT. Translation gives CASSSETGGTEAFF.

This chain links TRBV30 with TRBJ2-7; 8 bases fit TRBD1. Germline CDR1 and CDR2: GTSNPN and SVGIG (reference sequence). Unmatched junction bases numbered 12, after V lost 4 bases and J lost 4 bases. The CDR3 loop spans 15 amino acids. The CDR3: CAWTGQGRRPYEQYF. The CDR3 bases are TGTGCCTGGACCGGACAGGGCCGGCGACCTTACGAGCAGTACTTC.